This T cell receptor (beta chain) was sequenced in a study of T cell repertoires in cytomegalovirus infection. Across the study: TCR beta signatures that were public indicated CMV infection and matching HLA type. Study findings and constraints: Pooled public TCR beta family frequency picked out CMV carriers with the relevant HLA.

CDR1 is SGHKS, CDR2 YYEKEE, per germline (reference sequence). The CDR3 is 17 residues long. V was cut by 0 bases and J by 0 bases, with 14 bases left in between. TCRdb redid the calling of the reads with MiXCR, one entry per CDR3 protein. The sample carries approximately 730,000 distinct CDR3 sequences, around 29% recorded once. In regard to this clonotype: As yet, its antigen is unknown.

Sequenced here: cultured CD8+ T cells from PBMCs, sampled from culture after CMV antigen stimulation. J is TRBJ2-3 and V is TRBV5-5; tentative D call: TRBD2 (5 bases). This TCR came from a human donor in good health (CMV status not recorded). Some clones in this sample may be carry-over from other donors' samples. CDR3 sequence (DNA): TGTGCCAGCAGCTTGGAAGTTACGGGATTTAGCACAGATACGCAGTATTTT. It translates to CASSLEVTGFSTDTQYF.